The 24 T cell receptor beta chains given below trace back to one sample, sequenced in a study of blood T cell repertoires in COVID-19. TCRdb keeps only in-frame clones here, not all; method: immunoSEQ multiplex PCR. The sample holds around 320,000 clones; roughly 91% are singletons and the top ten take approximately 2.9%. Sequenced material: PBMCs or T cells enriched from blood (not recorded which). The receptors derive from a woman in her forties or fifties who had been exposed to COVID-19.

V gene TRBV3-1 (or the pseudogene TRBV3-2) combines with J gene TRBJ2-1; 9 bases match TRBD2. Per germline, CDR1 LGHDT and CDR2 YNNKEL (reference sequence). The CDR3 loop spans 15 amino acids. J lost 4 bases, V lost 6 bases, and 7 bases had no gene match. This CDR3 reads CASSSQRGVYNEQFF. For the CDR3, the DNA is TGTGCCAGCAGTTCCCAGCGGGGGGTTTACAATGAGCAGTTCTTC.

The rearrangement uses TRBV5-4 and TRBJ2-2; possibly TRBD2 for D (6 bases). CDR1 and CDR2 from the germline V gene are SGHNT and YYREEE (reference sequence). The CDR3 has 17 residues. The V end was cut by 4 bases, the J end by 0 bases, with 16 bases between. In nucleotides, the CDR3 is TGTGCCAGCAGCGTCATTTGGGGGGTCACGAACACCGGGGAGCTGTTTTTT. It translates to CASSVIWGVTNTGELFF.

The rearrangement joins TRBV9 to TRBJ1-3; TRBD1 matches at 10 bases. V shed 0 bases, J shed 2 bases, and the junction held 2 bases outside the gene matches. The germline CDR1 and CDR2 sequences are SGDLS and YYNGEE. This CDR3 comprises 16 residues. The CDR3 DNA sequence: TGTGCCAGCAGCGTAGCCGGGACAGGGGCTGGAAACACCATATATTTT. It specifies CASSVAGTGAGNTIYF.

This clone was recorded only once. The rearrangement joins TRBV7-2 to TRBJ2-1, with a weak D call TRBD1 (6 bases). The CDR3 is 13 amino acids. Germline assignment: CDR1 SGHTA and CDR2 FQGNSA. Trimming stripped 5 bases from V and 10 bases from J, with 15 bases between. CDR3 in amino acids: CASSPQTGREQFF. CDR3 sequence (DNA): TGTGCCAGCAGCCCTCAGACAGGTAGGGAGCAGTTCTTC.

This clone appeared a few times. The chain employs TRBV12-3 or TRBV12-4 and TRBJ1-2; D may be TRBD1 (5 bases). Trimming shortened V by 7 bases and J by 8 bases, and 17 bases separated the two germline ends. CDR3 length equals 13 residues. This CDR3 reads CASILQGGRGYTF. DNA for the CDR3: TGTGCCAGCATTCTGCAGGGCGGACGGGGCTACACCTTC.

The CDR3 DNA follows: TGTGCCAGCAGCTCAACCGGACAGTATAATCAGCCCCAGCATTTT. It yields the protein CASSSTGQYNQPQHF. This chain connects TRBV5-8 to TRBJ1-5; tentatively, D is TRBD1 (6 bases). V lost 3 bases and J lost 4, with 14 bases in between. The germline V gene encodes CDR1 SGHTS and CDR2 YDEGEE. The CDR3 totals 15 residues.

The chain carries TRBV3-1 (or the pseudogene TRBV3-2) and TRBJ2-1; 10 bases align to TRBD2. J gave up 6 bases and V 4 bases, and 6 bases lay outside the gene matches. Germline V gives CDR1 LGHDT, CDR2 YNNKEL (reference sequence). The CDR3 has 15 amino acids. The CDR3 DNA sequence: TGTGCCAGCAGCCCCCGGACTAGCGGTGTCAATGAGCAGTTCTTC. This translates into CASSPRTSGVNEQFF.

The chain uses TRBV5-1 and TRBJ2-7; 9 bases are shared with TRBD1. The CDR3 has 15 amino acids. Germline CDR1 SGHRS, CDR2 YFSETQ. V was pared by 4 bases and J by 3 bases, with 8 bases of the junction left unmatched. As DNA, the CDR3 is TGCGCCAGCAGCCCATGGACAGGGGAATTCTACGAGCAGTACTTC. It translates to CASSPWTGEFYEQYF.

This clone appeared once. The junction does not match germline at one end; this may be a read error. The chain recombines TRBV7-7 with TRBJ2-2, with 8 bases fitting TRBD1. CDR1 and CDR2 (germline): SSHAT, FNYEAQ (reference sequence). This CDR3 has 14 amino acids. The CDR3, as DNA: TGTGCTAGCAGCCGGACAGGGAAAGCCGGGGAGCTGTTTTTT. It is translated as CASSRTGKAGELFF.

The chain is built from TRBV28 and TRBJ2-1, with 7 bases lining up with TRBD1. V shed 6 bases, J shed 5 bases, and the junction held 13 bases outside the gene matches. The germline CDR1 and CDR2 sequences are MDHEN and SYDVKM. CDR3 length: 16 residues. Here the CDR3 DNA reads TGTGCCAGCAGCAGGGACAGTTGGGGGATTGACAATGAGCAGTTCTTC. This translates into CASSRDSWGIDNEQFF.

The rearrangement joins TRBV7-9 to TRBJ1-5; 8 nucleotides align to TRBD1. This CDR3 region has 14 residues. Per germline, CDR1 SEHNR and CDR2 FQNEAQ (reference sequence). V shed 3 bases and J 6 bases; nucleotides not matched to a gene: 4. Here the CDR3 reads CASSFSGGGQPQHF. The CDR3, as DNA: TGTGCCAGCAGCTTTTCAGGGGGCGGTCAGCCCCAGCATTTT.

This chain joins TRBV28 and TRBJ2-3, with TRBD2 identical over 7 bases. CDR3 length equals 14 residues. Germline CDR1 reads MDHEN; CDR2 reads SYDVKM. Trimming cost V 2 bases and J 7 bases; bases outside gene matches: 6. The CDR3 coding sequence is TGTGCCAGCAGTTTAGCGGGGGTTTCTTATACGCAGTATTTT. Its translation: CASSLAGVSYTQYF.

J is TRBJ2-5 and V is TRBV5-1, with D possibly matching TRBD2 (7 bases). The germline V and J ends were trimmed by 6 bases and 3 bases, with 18 bases remaining between them. Looked up from germline, CDR1 is SGHRS and CDR2 is YFSETQ. This CDR3 has 15 amino acids. The CDR3 region has the DNA TGCGCCAGCACCAGAGGGGGGGCAGTCGAAGAGACCCAGTACTTC. Protein sequence: CASTRGGAVEETQYF.

This chain links TRBV5-4 with TRBJ2-5; tentatively, D is TRBD2 (5 bases). CDR3 length: 13 residues. Germline V gene lookup returns CDR1 SGHNT and CDR2 YYREEE (reference sequence). The ends were cut back, 3 bases at V and 3 bases at J, with 9 bases in the middle. The DNA for the CDR3 is TGTGCCAGCAGCTACGGGATAAAAGAGACCCAGTACTTC. It specifies CASSYGIKETQYF.

The chain recombines TRBV27 with TRBJ1-3, with TRBD1 matching over 9 bases. Germline V gene lookup returns CDR1 MNHEY and CDR2 SMNVEV (reference sequence). The CDR3 consists of 16 residues. The junction had 7 bases not matched to a gene; V was cut back by 4 bases and J by 3 bases. The DNA for the CDR3 is TGTGCCAGCAGTTCGACAACAGGGGGCGTTGGAAACACCATATATTTT. Its translation: CASSSTTGGVGNTIYF.

The rearrangement links TRBV12-5 to TRBJ2-2; the match to TRBD1 covers 9 bases. Looked up from germline, CDR1 is LGHNT and CDR2 is FRNRAP. This CDR3 is 16 amino acids long. The J segment lost 6 bases and the V segment lost 1 base, leaving 6 bases of the junction unmatched. This CDR3 is CASGLDPGQGSGELFF. Here the CDR3 DNA reads TGTGCTAGTGGTTTGGACCCGGGACAGGGCTCCGGGGAGCTGTTTTTT.

The chain joins TRBV6-5 to TRBJ2-2; no reliable D call. This CDR3 is built from 14 residues. V was cut by 6 bases and J by 6 bases, with 14 bases left in between. Per germline, CDR1 MNHEY and CDR2 SVGAGI. The CDR3 sequence: CASSPWSTAGELFF. The CDR3 nucleotides read TGTGCCAGCAGCCCATGGTCTACCGCCGGGGAGCTGTTTTTT.

This clone has more than one count but fewer than ten. V is TRBV9 and J is TRBJ2-3; 8 bases align to TRBD2. The CDR3 length is 15 residues. V lost 0 bases, J lost 6 bases, and 6 bases stayed unmatched. Germline V gives CDR1 SGDLS, CDR2 YYNGEE. As DNA, the CDR3 is TGTGCCAGCAGCGTAGGAGCGGGGGTGACTGATACGCAGTATTTT. It yields the protein CASSVGAGVTDTQYF. Supplemented by reference TRBV9 and TRBJ2-3, the full variable domain reads DSGVTQTPKHLITATGQRVTLRCSPRSGDLSVYWYQQSLDQGLQFLIQYYNGEERAKGNILERFSAQQFPDLHSELNLSSLELGDSALYFCASSVGAGVTDTQYFGPGTRLTVL.

The gene calls are TRBV7-2 and TRBJ1-1; 8 positions match TRBD1. The CDR3 totals 15 residues. CDR1 SGHTA and CDR2 FQGNSA come from the germline V gene. The V gene end was trimmed by 3 bases and the J gene end by 0 bases; junction bases not matched to a gene: 3. The CDR3 DNA follows: TGTGCCAGCAGCTTGGACAGGGCGCTGAACACTGAAGCTTTCTTT. It yields the protein CASSLDRALNTEAFF.

Details on this clone: The sample carries other DNA sequences with the same CDR3. The J gene is TRBJ1-6, the V gene TRBV5-1; 8 bases align to TRBD1. Germline CDR1 is SGHRS and CDR2 is YFSETQ. There are 14 residues in the CDR3. The J segment lost 7 bases and the V segment lost 4 bases, leaving 4 bases of the junction unmatched. The chain's CDR3 is CASSLQGDNSPLHF. CDR3 DNA sequence: TGCGCCAGCAGCCTACAGGGGGACAATTCACCCCTCCACTTT.

This rearrangement joins TRBV7-9 to TRBJ2-5; D gene uncertain. The V end lost 3 bases, the J end lost 2 bases, and 13 bases lay between the germline ends. This CDR3 is built from 15 residues. Germline values: CDR1 SEHNR, CDR2 FQNEAQ (reference sequence). CDR3 amino acids: CASSFVTEIQETQYF. In DNA, the CDR3 is TGTGCCAGCAGCTTCGTAACAGAGATACAAGAGACCCAGTACTTC.

This chain uses TRBV19 with TRBJ2-3; TRBD2 matches 8 bases. Germline V gives CDR1 LNHDA, CDR2 SQIVND (reference sequence). V dropped 6 bases and J dropped 2; count of bases not matched to a gene: 4. The CDR3 covers 14 residues. CDR3 protein: CASSLTSATDTQYF. CDR3 nucleotides: TGTGCCAGTAGCCTGACTAGCGCCACAGATACGCAGTATTTT.

CDR3 residues: CASSVDRNYGYTF. The CDR3 bases are TGTGCCAGCAGTGTTGACAGAAACTATGGCTACACCTTC. The chain uses TRBV2 and TRBJ1-2; tentatively, D is TRBD1 (5 bases). There are 13 residues in the CDR3. Trimming shortened V by 4 bases and J by 2 bases, and 8 bases separated the two germline ends. Germline V gene lookup returns CDR1 SNHLY and CDR2 FYNNEI. The whole variable domain, remainder taken from reference TRBV2 and TRBJ1-2, is EPEVTQTPSHQVTQMGQEVILRCVPISNHLYFYWYRQILGQKVEFLVSFYNNEISEKSEIFDDQFSVERPDGSNFTLKIRSTKLEDSAMYFCASSVDRNYGYTFGSGTRLTVV.

This clone appeared a single time. This chain joins TRBV9 and TRBJ1-3, with TRBD1 identical over 9 bases. Germline assignment: CDR1 SGDLS and CDR2 YYNGEE. The trim removed 6 bases at V and 4 bases at J, leaving 8 bases unmatched. The CDR3 loop spans 15 amino acids. The CDR3 loop reads CASNTQGAPGNTIYF. CDR3 nucleotides: TGTGCCAGCAACACACAGGGGGCGCCGGGAAACACCATATATTTT.